The next 9 T cell receptor beta chains were all read from a single sample in a study of blood T cell repertoires in COVID-19 (dated by TCRdb to the early 2020s). The library relied on the immunoSEQ multiplex PCR assay. TCRdb's version of the immuneACCESS table is confined to in-frame rearrangements and falls short of the full clone set. An unresolved V gene accounts for under half of the shortfall where checked; the remainder is of unknown origin. The sample table lists about 230,000 clones, less than 90% of them with a count of one. Around 2.5% of the sample belongs to the ten largest clones. Sequencing was performed on peripheral blood. The receptors shown here come from a woman aged 70-85 years with active or convalescent COVID-19.

V gene TRBV29-1 combines with J gene TRBJ1-4; perhaps TRBD1 as D (6 bases). The V gene lost 7 bases and the J gene lost 8 bases, with 14 bases spanning the gap. The CDR3 consists of 12 residues. In germline, CDR1 is SQVTM, CDR2 ANQGSEA. The CDR3 spells CSAQTGSEKLFF. In nucleotides, the CDR3 is TGCAGCGCTCAAACAGGGTCCGAAAAACTGTTTTTT.

This clone was recorded only once. The chain couples TRBV11-2 to TRBJ2-5, with TRBD2 matching 7 bases. CDR1 SGHAT and CDR2 FQNNGV come from the germline V gene. V lost 7 bases to trimming and J lost 5 bases; unmatched junction nucleotides: 4. This CDR3 has 12 amino acids. The CDR3 DNA sequence: TGTGCCAGCACCCTTAGCGGGGAGACCCAGTACTTC. It translates to CASTLSGETQYF. The variable domain in full, with the rest retrieved from reference TRBV11-2 and TRBJ2-5, is EAGVAQSPRYKIIEKRQSVAFWCNPISGHATLYWYQQILGQGPKLLIQFQNNGVVDDSQLPKDRFSAERLKGVDSTLKIQPAKLEDSAVYLCASTLSGETQYFGPGTRLLVL.

This chain joins TRBV7-2 and TRBJ1-2; 9 nucleotides align to TRBD1. With 7 bases clipped from V and 4 bases from J, the junction kept 10 bases outside the gene matches. The CDR3 is made up of 15 amino acids. Germline lookup yields CDR1 SGHTA and CDR2 FQGNSA. As DNA, the CDR3 is TGTGCCAGCAACGCCGACAGGGGGAACGTCTATGGCTACACCTTC. Translation gives CASNADRGNVYGYTF.

The chain uses TRBV19 and TRBJ1-5; D is possibly TRBD1 (5 bases). V was pared by 6 bases and J by 0 bases, with 9 bases between. The CDR3 sequence is 14 residues long. CDR1 and CDR2 from the germline V gene are LNHDA and SQIVND (reference sequence). The CDR3 sequence is CASRDIYSNQPQHF. The CDR3 nucleotides are TGTGCCAGTAGGGACATTTATAGCAATCAGCCCCAGCATTTT. The full variable domain, in which reference TRBV19 and TRBJ1-5 provide the parts outside the CDR3, is DGGITQSPKYLFRKEGQNVTLSCEQNLNHDAMYWYRQDPGQGLRLIYYSQIVNDFQKGDIAEGYSVSREKKESFPLTVTSAQKNPTAFYLCASRDIYSNQPQHFGDGTRLSIL.

DNA of the CDR3: TGCGCCAGCAGCCGCGACAGGGCGGGCTATGGCTACACCTTC. Translated: CASSRDRAGYGYTF. V gene TRBV5-1 combines with J gene TRBJ1-2; 7 bases are shared with TRBD1. Germline CDR1 is SGHRS and CDR2 is YFSETQ. This CDR3 is 14 amino acids long. Trimming at V came to 4 bases and at J to 4 bases, leaving 7 bases not matched to a gene.

The chain couples TRBV28 to TRBJ1-5, with 7 bases lining up with TRBD1. The CDR3 consists of 16 residues. CDR1 is MDHEN and CDR2 is SYDVKM in the germline V gene. After removal of 7 bases from V and 0 bases from J, the junction contained 9 bases not matched to a gene. CDR3 nucleotide sequence: TGTGCCAGCAAGTCCGCAGGGGGATTTAGCAATCAGCCCCAGCATTTT. Encoded protein: CASKSAGGFSNQPQHF.

Regarding this clone: The same CDR3 can be traced to other DNA sequences in this sample. V and J are TRBV18 and TRBJ1-1; D possibly corresponds to TRBD1 (6 bases). CDR3 length equals 14 residues. V was pared by 3 bases and J by 5 bases, with 13 bases between. Germline CDR1 KGHSH, CDR2 LQKENI. The CDR3 DNA follows: TGTGCCAGCTCACCGGGGGGGCCGAGGACTGAAGCTTTCTTT. Protein sequence: CASSPGGPRTEAFF. The entire variable domain, with the rest obtained from reference TRBV18 and TRBJ1-1, is as follows: NAGVMQNPRHLVRRRGQEARLRCSPMKGHSHVYWYRQLPEEGLKFMVYLQKENIIDESGMPKERFSAEFPKEGPSILRIQQVVRGDSAAYFCASSPGGPRTEAFFGQGTRLTVV.

V usage is TRBV6-6 and J usage is TRBJ2-1, with 8 positions matching TRBD1. V lost 6 bases to trimming and J lost 5 bases; unmatched junction nucleotides: 12. This CDR3 region has 16 residues. The germline gives CDR1 MNHNY, CDR2 SVGAGI (reference sequence). The CDR3 DNA follows: TGTGCCAGCAGGTCACCCGGGGCAGGGGGCAACAATGAGCAGTTCTTC. Translating gives CASRSPGAGGNNEQFF.

The chain employs TRBV24-1 and TRBJ2-7; D perhaps matches TRBD1 (5 bases). The CDR3 loop spans 14 amino acids. Germline V gives CDR1 KGHDR, CDR2 SFDVKD. Trimming removed 3 bases from V and 5 bases from J, with 13 bases in between. CDR3 in DNA: TGTGCCACCAGTGATCCCCAGGGCAGGGACGAGCAGTACTTC. Protein product: CATSDPQGRDEQYF.